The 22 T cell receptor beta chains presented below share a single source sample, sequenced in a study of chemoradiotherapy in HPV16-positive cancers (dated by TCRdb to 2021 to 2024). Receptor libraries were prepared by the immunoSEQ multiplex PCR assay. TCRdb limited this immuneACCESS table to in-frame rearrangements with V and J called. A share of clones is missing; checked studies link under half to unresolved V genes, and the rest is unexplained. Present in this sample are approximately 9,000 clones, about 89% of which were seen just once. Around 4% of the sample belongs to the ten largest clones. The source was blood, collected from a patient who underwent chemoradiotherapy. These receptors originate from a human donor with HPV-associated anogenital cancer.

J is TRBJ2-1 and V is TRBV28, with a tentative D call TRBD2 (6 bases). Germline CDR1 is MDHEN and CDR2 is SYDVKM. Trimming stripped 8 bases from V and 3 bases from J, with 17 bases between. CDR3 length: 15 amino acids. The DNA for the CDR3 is TGTGCCAGCGCTGAACCGGACTACAGCTACAATGAGCAGTTCTTC. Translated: CASAEPDYSYNEQFF. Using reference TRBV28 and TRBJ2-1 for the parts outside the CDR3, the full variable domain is DVKVTQSSRYLVKRTGEKVFLECVQDMDHENMFWYRQDPGLGLRLIYFSYDVKMKEKGDIPEGYSVSREKKERFSLILESASTNQTSMYLCASAEPDYSYNEQFFGPGTRLTVL.

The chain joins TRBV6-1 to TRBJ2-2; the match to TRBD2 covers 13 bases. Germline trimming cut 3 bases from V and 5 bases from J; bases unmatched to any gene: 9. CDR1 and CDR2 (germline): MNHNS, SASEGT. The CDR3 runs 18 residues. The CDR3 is CASSDPGLAGVGTGELFF. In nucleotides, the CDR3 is TGTGCCAGCAGTGATCCCGGACTAGCGGGAGTAGGGACCGGGGAGCTGTTTTTT.

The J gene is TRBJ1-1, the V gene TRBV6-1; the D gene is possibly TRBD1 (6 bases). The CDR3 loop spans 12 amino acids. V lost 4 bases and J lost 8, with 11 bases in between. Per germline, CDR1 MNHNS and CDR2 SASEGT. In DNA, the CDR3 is TGTGCCAGCAGTGGAAACGACAGGGAAGCTTTCTTT. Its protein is CASSGNDREAFF.

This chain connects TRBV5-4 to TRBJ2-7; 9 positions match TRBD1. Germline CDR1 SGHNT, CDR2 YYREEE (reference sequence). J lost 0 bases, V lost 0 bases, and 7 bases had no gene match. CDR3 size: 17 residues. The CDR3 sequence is CASSLGPTGGASYEQYF. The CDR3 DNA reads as TGTGCCAGCAGCTTGGGCCCAACAGGGGGCGCCTCCTACGAGCAGTACTTC.

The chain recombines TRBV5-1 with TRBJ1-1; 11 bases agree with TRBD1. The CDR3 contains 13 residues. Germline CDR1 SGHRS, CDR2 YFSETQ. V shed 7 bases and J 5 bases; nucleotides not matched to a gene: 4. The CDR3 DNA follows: TGCGCCAGCGGGACAGGGGGAGGGACTGAAGCTTTCTTT. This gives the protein CASGTGGGTEAFF.

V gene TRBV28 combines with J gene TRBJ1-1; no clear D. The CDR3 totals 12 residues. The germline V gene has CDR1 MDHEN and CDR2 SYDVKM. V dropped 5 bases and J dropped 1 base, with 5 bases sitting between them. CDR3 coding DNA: TGTGCCAGCAGTCTCGAGAACACTGAAGCTTTCTTT. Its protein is CASSLENTEAFF.

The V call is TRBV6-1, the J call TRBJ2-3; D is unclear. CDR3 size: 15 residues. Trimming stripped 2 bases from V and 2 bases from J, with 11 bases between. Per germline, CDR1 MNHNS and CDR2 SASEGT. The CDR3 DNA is TGTGCCAGCAGTGAAAGGTACAGCCTCACAGATACGCAGTATTTT. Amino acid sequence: CASSERYSLTDTQYF.

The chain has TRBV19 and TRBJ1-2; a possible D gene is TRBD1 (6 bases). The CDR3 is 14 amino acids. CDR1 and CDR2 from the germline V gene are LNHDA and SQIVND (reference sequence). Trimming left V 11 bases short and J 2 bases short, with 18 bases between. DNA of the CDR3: TGTGCCCTCGGCGAAGGAGGGACAAACTATGGCTACACCTTC. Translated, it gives CALGEGGTNYGYTF.

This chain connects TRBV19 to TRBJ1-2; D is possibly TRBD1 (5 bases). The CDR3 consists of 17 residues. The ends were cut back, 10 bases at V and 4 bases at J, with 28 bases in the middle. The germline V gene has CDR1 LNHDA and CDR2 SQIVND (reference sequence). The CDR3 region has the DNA TGTGCCACCGGGGCGGGGACGGGTCCATATATCCCCTATGGCTACACCTTC. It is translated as CATGAGTGPYIPYGYTF.

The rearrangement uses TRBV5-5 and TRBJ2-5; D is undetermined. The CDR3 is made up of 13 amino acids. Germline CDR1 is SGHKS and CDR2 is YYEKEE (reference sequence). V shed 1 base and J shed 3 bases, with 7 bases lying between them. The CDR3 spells CASSLIGKETQYF. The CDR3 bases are TGTGCCAGCAGCTTGATAGGCAAAGAGACCCAGTACTTC. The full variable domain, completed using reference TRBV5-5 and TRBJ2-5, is DAGVTQSPTHLIKTRGQQVTLRCSPISGHKSVSWYQQVLGQGPQFIFQYYEKEERGRGNFPDRFSARQFPNYSSELNVNALLLGDSALYLCASSLIGKETQYFGPGTRLLVL.

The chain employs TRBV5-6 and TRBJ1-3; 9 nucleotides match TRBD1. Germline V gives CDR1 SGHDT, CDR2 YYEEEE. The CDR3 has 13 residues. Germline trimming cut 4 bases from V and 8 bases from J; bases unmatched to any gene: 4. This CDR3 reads CASSGDRVDTIYF. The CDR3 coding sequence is TGTGCCAGCAGCGGGGACAGGGTAGACACCATATATTTT.

The CDR3 spells CASSLRRANTEAFF. CDR3 nucleotide sequence: TGTGCCAGCAGCTTGCGCAGGGCGAACACTGAAGCTTTCTTT. The chain carries TRBV7-9 and TRBJ1-1, with D perhaps TRBD1 (5 bases). Trimming left V 3 bases short and J 1 base short, with 9 bases between. Germline loops: CDR1 SEHNR, CDR2 FQNEAQ (reference sequence). The CDR3 covers 14 residues.

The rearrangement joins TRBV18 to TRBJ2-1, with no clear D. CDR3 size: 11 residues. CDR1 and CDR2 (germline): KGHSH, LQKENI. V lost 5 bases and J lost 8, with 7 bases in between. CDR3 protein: CASSKGDEQFF. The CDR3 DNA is TGTGCCAGCTCAAAGGGTGATGAGCAGTTCTTC.

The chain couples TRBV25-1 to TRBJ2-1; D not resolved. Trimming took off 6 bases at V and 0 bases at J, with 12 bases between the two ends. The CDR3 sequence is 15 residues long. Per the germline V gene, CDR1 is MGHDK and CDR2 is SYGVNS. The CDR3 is CASSLGRSSYNEQFF. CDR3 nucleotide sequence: TGTGCCAGCAGCCTTGGGCGGTCCTCCTACAATGAGCAGTTCTTC.

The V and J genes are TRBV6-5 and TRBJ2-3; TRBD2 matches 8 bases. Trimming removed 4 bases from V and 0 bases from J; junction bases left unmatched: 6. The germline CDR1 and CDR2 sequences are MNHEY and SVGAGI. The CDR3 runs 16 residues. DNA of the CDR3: TGTGCCAGCAGTTCTCTAGCGGGCACTAGCACAGATACGCAGTATTTT. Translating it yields CASSSLAGTSTDTQYF.

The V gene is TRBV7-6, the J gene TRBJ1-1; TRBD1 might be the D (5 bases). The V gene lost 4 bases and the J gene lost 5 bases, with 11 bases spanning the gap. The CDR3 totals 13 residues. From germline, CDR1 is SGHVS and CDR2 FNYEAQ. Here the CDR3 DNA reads TGTGCCAGCAGCTCACGGGGGGGGACTGAAGCTTTCTTT. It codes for CASSSRGGTEAFF.

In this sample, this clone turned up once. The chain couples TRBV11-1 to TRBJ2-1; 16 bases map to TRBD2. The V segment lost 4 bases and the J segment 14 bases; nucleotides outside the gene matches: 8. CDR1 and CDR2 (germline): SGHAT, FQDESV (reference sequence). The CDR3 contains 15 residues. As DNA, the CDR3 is TGTGCCAGCAGCTCAAGGGGACTAGCGGGAGGGCCGAAGTTCTTC. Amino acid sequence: CASSSRGLAGGPKFF.

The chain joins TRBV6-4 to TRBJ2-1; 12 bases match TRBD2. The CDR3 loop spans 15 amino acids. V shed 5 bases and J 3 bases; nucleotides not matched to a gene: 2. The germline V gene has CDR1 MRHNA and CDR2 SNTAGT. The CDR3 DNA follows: TGTGCCAGCAGTACACTAGCGGGGGGCTACAATGAGCAGTTCTTC. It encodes CASSTLAGGYNEQFF.

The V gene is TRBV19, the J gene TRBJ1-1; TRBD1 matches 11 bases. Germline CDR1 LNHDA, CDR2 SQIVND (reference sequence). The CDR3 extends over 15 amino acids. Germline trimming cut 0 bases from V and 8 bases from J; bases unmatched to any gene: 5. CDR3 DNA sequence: TGTGCCAGTAGTATAGATGGGACAGGGGGAACAGAAGCTTTCTTT. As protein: CASSIDGTGGTEAFF.

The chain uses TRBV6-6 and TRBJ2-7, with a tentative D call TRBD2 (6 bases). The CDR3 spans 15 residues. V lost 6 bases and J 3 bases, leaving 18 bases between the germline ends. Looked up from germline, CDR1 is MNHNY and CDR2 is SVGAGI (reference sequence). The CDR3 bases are TGTGCCAGCAGGTCACAGGACGGGAGAGGCTACGAGCAGTACTTC. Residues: CASRSQDGRGYEQYF.

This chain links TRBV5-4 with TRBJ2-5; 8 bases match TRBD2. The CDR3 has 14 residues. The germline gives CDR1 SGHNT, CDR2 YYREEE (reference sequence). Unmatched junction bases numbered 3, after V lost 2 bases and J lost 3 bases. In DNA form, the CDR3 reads TGTGCCAGCAGCTTACCAGCGGGGGAAGAGACCCAGTACTTC. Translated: CASSLPAGEETQYF. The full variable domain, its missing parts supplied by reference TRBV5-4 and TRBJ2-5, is ETGVTQSPTHLIKTRGQQVTLRCSSQSGHNTVSWYQQALGQGPQFIFQYYREEENGRGNFPPRFSGLQFPNYSSELNVNALELDDSALYLCASSLPAGEETQYFGPGTRLLVL.

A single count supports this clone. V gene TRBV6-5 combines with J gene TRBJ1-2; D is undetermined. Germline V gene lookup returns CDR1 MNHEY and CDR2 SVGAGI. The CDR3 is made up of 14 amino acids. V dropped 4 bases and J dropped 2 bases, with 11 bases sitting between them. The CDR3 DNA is TGTGCCAGCAGTTTGGGCGTGGGGAACTATGGCTACACCTTC. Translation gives CASSLGVGNYGYTF.